This T cell receptor beta chain derives from a study of blood T cell repertoires in COVID-19. Some clones are missing from TCRdb's copy, which holds only in-frame ones; the method was immunoSEQ multiplex PCR. The sample shows more than 95,000 clones, about 80% of them seen only once. The sample consisted of peripheral blood. The receptor's source is a human donor in a cohort sampled during active or convalescent COVID-19.

This chain's CDR3 is CASSQELGGPMWRPTNEKLFF. The CDR3 DNA follows: TGTGCCAGCAGCCAGGAGCTGGGGGGACCCATGTGGCGACCAACTAATGAAAAACTGTTTTTT. This chain uses TRBV4-2 with TRBJ1-4, with D maybe TRBD1 (5 bases). The CDR3 runs 21 residues. CDR1 is LGHNA, CDR2 YNFKEQ, per germline. V was trimmed by 3 bases and J by 0 bases, leaving 26 bases between them.